One and the same sample provided the 8 T cell receptor beta chains below, sequenced in a study of blood T cells in healthy people across ages. It was with a sample-barcoded 5' primer and a J-beta primer mix that a second PCR of roughly 7 to 11 cycles was run. A single record per CDR3 protein comes from TCRdb applying MiXCR to the 5' RACE reads. The top ten hold approximately 15% of the sample, which has fewer than 750,000 distinct CDR3 sequences, about 51% seen once. The sequenced material came from blood. Receptor source: a woman of 80 years or more in good health.

There are many counts of this clonotype. This chain uses TRBV6-5 with TRBJ1-2; D ambiguous. Trimming stripped 0 bases from V and 6 bases from J, with 17 bases between. Germline V gene lookup returns CDR1 MNHEY and CDR2 SVGAGI. This CDR3 is built from 16 residues. CDR3 nucleotide sequence: TGTGCCAGCAGTTACTCGGTGACGCTCAACATTAATGGCTACACCTTC. As protein: CASSYSVTLNINGYTF.

This clonotype turned up a few times. The gene calls are TRBV20-1 and TRBJ1-6, with 9 nucleotides matching TRBD1. The CDR3 length is 15 residues. With V trimmed by 0 bases and J by 10 bases, 7 bases remained unmatched. Germline lookup yields CDR1 DFQATT and CDR2 SNEGSKA (reference sequence). The CDR3, as DNA: TGCAGTGCTAGAGATCGGGGGACAGGGATGTCACCCCTCCACTTT. Its protein product is CSARDRGTGMSPLHF.

Within the sample, this clonotype is medium-sized. V usage is TRBV27 and J usage is TRBJ2-1; no reliable D call. Looked up from germline, CDR1 is MNHEY and CDR2 is SMNVEV (reference sequence). V lost 0 bases and J lost 0, with 6 bases in between. The CDR3 consists of 15 residues. The CDR3 reads CASSLSVSSYNEQFF. In DNA form, the CDR3 reads TGTGCCAGCAGTTTATCGGTCAGCTCCTACAATGAGCAGTTCTTC.

This sequence joins TRBV12-3 or TRBV12-4 and TRBJ2-1; the match to TRBD1 covers 8 bases. There are 13 residues in the CDR3. J gave up 9 bases and V 7 bases, and 8 bases lay outside the gene matches. The CDR3 is CASMDRASSEQFF. In DNA form, the CDR3 reads TGTGCCAGCATGGACAGGGCATCTAGTGAGCAGTTCTTC.

Notes on this clonotype: A much larger clone is a single base away; this may be a read error. The rearrangement joins TRBV6-6 to TRBJ2-5, with 7 bases identical to TRBD2. CDR1 and CDR2 (germline): MNHNY, SVGAGI (reference sequence). There are 14 residues in the CDR3. The CDR3 nucleotides read TGTGTCAGCAGGCGTACCGGGACTAAAGAGACCCAGTACTTC. As protein: CVSRRTGTKETQYF.

This clonotype was detected once. The rearrangement joins TRBV20-1 to TRBJ2-5, with 8 bases aligning to TRBD2. Per the germline V gene, CDR1 is DFQATT and CDR2 is SNEGSKA (reference sequence). V trimming: 1 base; J trimming: 5 bases; junction bases outside the gene matches: 6. The CDR3 loop spans 14 amino acids. This CDR3 is CSARGPGGGETQYF. The CDR3 DNA reads TGCAGTGCTAGAGGCCCCGGCGGGGGGGAGACCCAGTACTTC.

On this clonotype itself: With a much larger clone just one base away, this may be a read error. This chain links TRBV5-1 with TRBJ2-4; D uncertain. The DNA end is a closer match to TRBJ2-7, so the J assignment may be wrong. Germline assignment: CDR1 SGHRS and CDR2 YFSETQ. The CDR3 is 12 residues long. The CDR3 sequence is CASILTLNEQYF. In DNA form, the CDR3 reads TGCGCCAGCATCTTAACGCTTAACGAGCAGTACTTC.

Worth noting for this clonotype: A much larger clone is a single base away; this may be a read error. This rearrangement joins TRBV12-3 or TRBV12-4 to TRBJ1-5, with 10 bases fitting TRBD1. CDR3 length: 15 residues. The J segment lost 2 bases and the V segment lost 8 bases, leaving 6 bases of the junction unmatched. DNA of the CDR3: TGTGCCAGCGCCCTGACAGGGGGCTGCAATCAGCCCCAGCATTTT. This translates into CASALTGGCNQPQHF.